One sample yielded the 30 T cell receptor beta chains listed below, sequenced in a study of monozygotic twins with inflammatory bowel disease. TCRdb re-analyzed the 5' RACE reads; it lists each CDR3 protein once, without DNA. Its table records around 450,000 distinct CDR3 sequences. Material: blood. The origin of the receptors is a human donor with ulcerative colitis or Crohn's disease, or a healthy co-twin of an affected twin (not recorded which).

The chain links TRBV4-2 to TRBJ2-7; TCRdb picks TRBD1, but there is no DNA to check that call. The CDR3 consists of 13 residues. CDR1 and CDR2 (germline): LGHNA, YNFKEQ. CDR3 loop: CASSTGGGYEQYF.

The rearrangement uses TRBV20-1 and TRBJ2-3; TCRdb outputs TRBD2, but without DNA this stays unchecked. The length of the CDR3 is 15 residues. From germline, CDR1 is DFQATT and CDR2 SNEGSKA (reference sequence). Here the CDR3 reads CSAGRRGGPTDTQYF.

The rearrangement uses TRBV5-1 and TRBJ1-3. This CDR3 is built from 15 residues. Germline V CDR1 and CDR2: SGHRS, YFSETQ. This CDR3 reads CASSLDSGFGNTIYF.

This chain joins TRBV7-2 and TRBJ2-1; TCRdb lists TRBD2, though no DNA is available to test this call. CDR3 length: 13 amino acids. From germline, CDR1 is SGHTA and CDR2 FQGNSA. This CDR3 is CASSLKGAREQFF.

This chain links TRBV4-3 with TRBJ2-5; lacking DNA, the TRBD2 call made by TCRdb goes unchecked. The CDR3 extends over 18 amino acids. CDR1 and CDR2 (germline): LGHNA, YSLEER. This CDR3 reads CASSQEFTLAGGFETQYF.

This chain links TRBV5-1 with TRBJ2-3; TCRdb reports TRBD1, a call that lacks DNA to check it against. This CDR3 has 15 amino acids. Germline-derived CDR1 and CDR2 are SGHRS and YFSETQ. The CDR3 spells CASSSQGSGTDTQYF.

J is TRBJ2-2 and V is TRBV7-9. Germline assignment: CDR1 SEHNR and CDR2 FQNEAQ (reference sequence). The CDR3 spans 13 residues. The CDR3 spells CASSFAYTGELFF.

The chain carries TRBV2 and TRBJ1-5; TCRdb's D call of TRBD1 is untestable without DNA. Germline V gene sequence: CDR1 SNHLY, CDR2 FYNNEI. The CDR3 totals 14 residues. The CDR3 is CASTQGAGNQPQHF.

This chain links TRBV27 with TRBJ1-2. Germline-derived CDR1 and CDR2 are MNHEY and SMNVEV (reference sequence). The CDR3 runs 15 residues. This CDR3 reads CASSPGLTAGYGYTF.

The chain carries TRBV6-2 or TRBV6-3 and TRBJ2-7; TCRdb picks TRBD2, but there is no DNA to check that call. CDR1 MNHEY and CDR2 SVGEGT come from the germline V gene. The CDR3 consists of 13 residues. The CDR3: CASSWTSVGEQYF.

This chain joins TRBV7-2 and TRBJ1-3. CDR1 SGHTA and CDR2 FQGNSA come from the germline V gene. The CDR3 covers 13 residues. CDR3: CASSLAGGYTIYF.

This chain joins TRBV7-6 and TRBJ2-2; the TCRdb call, TRBD2, lacks DNA for checking. This CDR3 is built from 17 residues. CDR1 SGHVS and CDR2 FNYEAQ come from the germline V gene. The CDR3 here is CASSLWQSGADTGELFF.

The chain employs TRBV5-1 and TRBJ2-7; TCRdb proposes TRBD2, but this gene call is untestable without DNA. The CDR3 is made up of 17 amino acids. CDR1 is SGHRS, CDR2 YFSETQ, per germline. The CDR3 here is CASSPTSGRVSSYEQYF.

The chain uses TRBV3-1 and TRBJ2-1; no DNA is available, so the TRBD2 call from TCRdb remains unchecked. The germline gives CDR1 LGHDT, CDR2 YNNKEL (reference sequence). This CDR3 is built from 17 residues. Here the CDR3 reads CASSQDCAAGEHTEQFF.

The chain uses TRBV3-1 and TRBJ2-1; checking the TCRdb D call of TRBD2 is not possible without DNA. Germline V CDR1 and CDR2: LGHDT, YNNKEL (reference sequence). This CDR3 is built from 16 residues. Here the CDR3 reads CASSQGALGVYNEQFF.

The chain joins TRBV7-9 to TRBJ1-1; the TRBD1 assignment by TCRdb is unverifiable without DNA. Looked up from germline, CDR1 is SEHNR and CDR2 is FQNEAQ (reference sequence). The CDR3 loop spans 14 amino acids. The CDR3 reads CASRGQGPLIEAFF.

V usage is TRBV28 and J usage is TRBJ2-3. The CDR3 length is 15 residues. The germline V gene encodes CDR1 MDHEN and CDR2 SYDVKM. The CDR3 reads CASSMTQEITDTQYF. Filled out from reference TRBV28 and TRBJ2-3, the complete variable domain reads DVKVTQSSRYLVKRTGEKVFLECVQDMDHENMFWYRQDPGLGLRLIYFSYDVKMKEKGDIPEGYSVSREKKERFSLILESASTNQTSMYLCASSMTQEITDTQYFGPGTRLTVL.

This chain connects TRBV30 to TRBJ2-1; TCRdb indicates TRBD1, and absent DNA this call remains unverified. Germline assignment: CDR1 GTSNPN and CDR2 SVGIG (reference sequence). This CDR3 region has 15 residues. This CDR3 reads CAWSVQSGGWNEQFF.

CDR3 region: CASTLPGPALEQYF. The genes are TRBV6-2 or TRBV6-3 and TRBJ2-7; TCRdb indicates TRBD1, and absent DNA this call remains unverified. This CDR3 region has 14 residues. Germline-derived CDR1 and CDR2 are MNHEY and SVGEGT.

The V gene is TRBV7-3, the J gene TRBJ2-1; TCRdb outputs TRBD2, but without DNA this stays unchecked. This CDR3 is 16 amino acids long. In germline, CDR1 is SGHTA, CDR2 FQGTGA. CDR3 in amino acids: CASSLLGRAQLNEQFF.

The V call is TRBV6-1, the J call TRBJ1-4; TCRdb's D gene call, TRBD1, goes unchecked for lack of DNA. The CDR3 runs to 15 residues. CDR1 is MNHNS, CDR2 SASEGT, per germline. The CDR3 is CASSDVAGGEEKLFF.

The V call is TRBV28, the J call TRBJ2-1; TCRdb names TRBD1, which stays unverified in the absence of DNA. Germline V gene sequence: CDR1 MDHEN, CDR2 SYDVKM. This CDR3 is built from 15 residues. This CDR3 is CASRGVQGTYNEQFF.

V is TRBV3-1 and J is TRBJ2-5. The CDR3 extends over 15 amino acids. Germline V CDR1 and CDR2: LGHDT, YNNKEL (reference sequence). The CDR3 here is CASSLFHLHQETQYF.

J is TRBJ2-5 and V is TRBV5-5; absent DNA, TCRdb's TRBD1 call cannot be checked. Germline V gives CDR1 SGHKS, CDR2 YYEKEE (reference sequence). The CDR3 is made up of 15 amino acids. This CDR3 reads CASSLEGQGMETQYF.

This chain joins TRBV6-1 and TRBJ1-4; TCRdb's D call of TRBD1 is untestable without DNA. Germline loops: CDR1 MNHNS, CDR2 SASEGT. The CDR3 runs to 15 residues. The CDR3 is CASTELGQRNEKLFF.

CDR3 sequence reads: CAISPSTGELFF. The V and J genes are TRBV10-3 and TRBJ2-2; the D call from TCRdb, TRBD1, cannot be confirmed without DNA. There are 12 residues in the CDR3. Germline V gene sequence: CDR1 ENHRY, CDR2 SYGVKD.

V usage is TRBV5-1 and J usage is TRBJ2-1; TCRdb gives TRBD1 as the D gene, but with no DNA this cannot be confirmed. CDR1 and CDR2 (germline): SGHRS, YFSETQ. CDR3 size: 16 residues. CDR3 residues: CASSLTPGQTYNEQFF.

V is TRBV25-1 and J is TRBJ2-5; the TRBD1 assignment by TCRdb is unverifiable without DNA. Germline V lookup: CDR1 MGHDK, CDR2 SYGVNS. This CDR3 is 14 amino acids long. CDR3 sequence: CASSDPGPWRTQYF.

V and J are TRBV20-1 and TRBJ2-5; with no DNA, the TCRdb D assignment of TRBD2 cannot be verified. The CDR3 covers 15 residues. Germline-derived CDR1 and CDR2 are DFQATT and SNEGSKA (reference sequence). CDR3 loop: CSARGRGGRRETQYF.

The CDR3 loop reads CASSPPSGGSFLF. The chain carries TRBV18 and TRBJ2-1. This CDR3 contains 13 residues. Germline CDR1 and CDR2: KGHSH and LQKENI.